This T cell receptor (beta chain) was found in a study of blood T cell repertoires in COVID-19. Clones were read by immunoSEQ multiplex PCR, and TCRdb kept only the in-frame ones, dropping some. The repertoire includes about 120,000 clones, around 87% of them detected once, and under 30% sits in the top ten. This clone is a singleton in its sample. This clonotype originated in a woman aged 65 to 85 with acute or convalescent COVID-19. The sample comprised peripheral blood.

The CDR3 coding sequence is TGTGCCAGCAGTTACGGTAGCGGGGGCCCCATGACCCAGTACTTC. Protein product: CASSYGSGGPMTQYF. The chain joins TRBV6-5 to TRBJ2-5, with 9 bases matching TRBD2. With V trimmed by 2 bases and J by 7 bases, 8 bases remained unmatched. Germline V gene lookup returns CDR1 MNHEY and CDR2 SVGAGI. CDR3 length: 15 amino acids.